Sequencing of this T cell receptor (beta chain) was carried out in a study of T cell repertoires in cytomegalovirus infection. Background on the study: Used in the study were CMV epitopes, some recently identified and HLA-C-restricted, others well-studied and HLA-B-restricted. From public TCR beta signatures came an indication of both CMV infection and matching HLA type. Broader study findings: Ex vivo responses were dominated by HLA-C-restricted CMV-specific TCR beta clonotypes.

Per germline, CDR1 LGHNA and CDR2 YSLEER. The CDR3 is 16 residues long. V lost 0 bases, J lost 5 bases, and 17 bases lay in between. TCRdb ran MiXCR on the reads and lists one entry per CDR3 protein. This table has about 46,000 distinct CDR3 sequences, roughly 19% appearing once. Concerning this clonotype: Its antigen remains unknown.

Sample: CD8+ T cells from cultured PBMCs, taken from culture after CMV antigen stimulation. The TCR originated in a human donor in good health (CMV status not recorded). Some clones in this sample may be carry-over from other donors' samples. This sequence joins TRBV4-3 and TRBJ2-7; TRBD1 might be the D (7 bases). For the CDR3, the DNA is TGCGCCAGCAGCCAAGATGAGTTTGGAGGGGGCGACGAGCAGTACTTC. Protein product: CASSQDEFGGGDEQYF.